The next 13 T cell receptor beta chains were all read from a single sample in a study of T cell changes during pregnancy in multiple sclerosis. The repertoire was sequenced with immunoSEQ multiplex PCR; TCRdb's copy has only in-frame clones and lacks some. The sample records about 38,000 clones, 75% to 95% being singletons. The sequencing used CD8+ T cells from peripheral blood mononuclear cells, collected in the second trimester of pregnancy. The receptors stem from a female donor with multiple sclerosis, enrolled in a pregnancy study.

J is TRBJ1-1 and V is TRBV27, with 11 bases matching TRBD1. CDR1 is MNHEY and CDR2 is SMNVEV in the germline V gene (reference sequence). With 2 bases clipped from V and 1 base from J, the junction kept 15 bases outside the gene matches. The CDR3 is 20 amino acids. The CDR3 DNA reads TGTGCCAGCAGTTTACTCCACCGCCGGGACAGGGGGGAGGAGAACACTGAAGCTTTCTTT. Translated, it gives CASSLLHRRDRGEENTEAFF.

In its sample, this clone was seen once. This rearrangement joins TRBV4-1 to TRBJ2-1, with D possibly matching TRBD1 (5 bases). Looked up from germline, CDR1 is MGHRA and CDR2 is YSYEKL. The CDR3 has 17 residues. With 0 bases removed from V and 3 bases from J, the gap between germline ends came to 15 bases. CDR3 region: CASSQEWARVGYNEQFF. CDR3 in DNA: TGCGCCAGCAGCCAAGAGTGGGCCAGGGTGGGCTACAATGAGCAGTTCTTC.

This CDR3 is CASRAGSMRSGELFF. CDR3 DNA sequence: TGCGCCAGCAGAGCGGGCAGTATGAGGTCCGGGGAGCTGTTTTTT. V and J are TRBV5-1 and TRBJ2-2; D possibly corresponds to TRBD2 (6 bases). This CDR3 is 15 amino acids long. Germline values: CDR1 SGHRS, CDR2 YFSETQ. V was clipped by 5 bases and J by 6 bases, with 17 bases between them.

In DNA, the CDR3 is TGTGCCAGCAGTTACGACAGGCGACCCGGGGAGCTGTTTTTT. It codes for CASSYDRRPGELFF. This sequence joins TRBV6-5 and TRBJ2-2, with TRBD1 as a possible D gene (6 bases). The germline gives CDR1 MNHEY, CDR2 SVGAGI. The V end lost 2 bases, the J end lost 6 bases, and 10 bases lay between the germline ends. The length of the CDR3 is 14 residues.

The chain uses TRBV5-1 and TRBJ2-7; possibly TRBD1 for D (5 bases). The CDR3 has 16 amino acids. V was shortened by 4 bases and J by 1 base, with 18 bases between the two germline ends. Germline V gene sequence: CDR1 SGHRS, CDR2 YFSETQ. CDR3 sequence (DNA): TGCGCCAGCAGCCCCCGAGAGACAGTGACGTCCTACGAGCAGTACTTC. This translates into CASSPRETVTSYEQYF.

V is TRBV7-6 and J is TRBJ2-2; maybe TRBD1 (5 bases). CDR3 length equals 17 residues. The germline V gene has CDR1 SGHVS and CDR2 FNYEAQ. Trimming removed 5 bases at V and 3 bases at J, with 19 bases between. The CDR3 region has the DNA TGTGCCAGCAGCCCACCAAAGTTGGCAGGGTACACCGGGGAGCTGTTTTTT. This sequence encodes CASSPPKLAGYTGELFF.

This clone was counted a few times. The V call is TRBV7-6, the J call TRBJ2-7; 7 bases are a match to TRBD1. This CDR3 region has 14 residues. The V and J ends lost 3 bases and 2 bases, in that order; junction bases with no gene match: 4. Germline V CDR1 and CDR2: SGHVS, FNYEAQ. The DNA of the CDR3 is TGTGCCAGCAGCTTTTCCGGGACAGCCTACGAGCAGTACTTC. This gives the protein CASSFSGTAYEQYF.

The chain combines TRBV11-2 with TRBJ1-2, with D unresolved. V lost 5 bases, J lost 1 base, and 14 bases lay in between. The CDR3 is 15 residues long. The germline V gene has CDR1 SGHAT and CDR2 FQNNGV. The DNA of the CDR3 is TGTGCCAGCAGCACCGGACTCGGGGTTAACTATGGCTACACCTTC. This gives the protein CASSTGLGVNYGYTF.

The chain is built from TRBV19 and TRBJ2-2, with 9 bases matching TRBD2. This CDR3 is built from 15 residues. Germline V lookup: CDR1 LNHDA, CDR2 SQIVND (reference sequence). J lost 1 base, V lost 5 bases, and 2 bases had no gene match. The CDR3 nucleotides read TGTGCCAGTAGTCGGCGGGAGGGGAACACCGGGGAGCTGTTTTTT. Amino acid sequence: CASSRREGNTGELFF. Using reference TRBV19 and TRBJ2-2 for the parts outside the CDR3, the full variable domain is DGGITQSPKYLFRKEGQNVTLSCEQNLNHDAMYWYRQDPGQGLRLIYYSQIVNDFQKGDIAEGYSVSREKKESFPLTVTSAQKNPTAFYLCASSRREGNTGELFFGEGSRLTVL.

V usage is TRBV7-9 and J usage is TRBJ2-1; 9 bases agree with TRBD2. Trimming at V came to 11 bases and at J to 2 bases, leaving 10 bases not matched to a gene. Germline values: CDR1 SEHNR, CDR2 FQNEAQ (reference sequence). There are 15 residues in the CDR3. In DNA form, the CDR3 reads TGTGCCCTCCCTAGCGGGAATAGTCCCTACAATGAGCAGTTCTTC. The encoded protein is CALPSGNSPYNEQFF.

A few counts support this clone. The chain recombines TRBV2 with TRBJ2-1; maybe TRBD1 (5 bases). V was clipped by 9 bases and J by 0 bases, with 6 bases between them. This CDR3 is built from 12 residues. Germline V lookup: CDR1 SNHLY, CDR2 FYNNEI. The chain's CDR3 is CASDSSYNEQFF. The CDR3 DNA follows: TGTGCCAGTGACAGCTCCTACAATGAGCAGTTCTTC.

The chain combines TRBV6-1 with TRBJ2-3; TRBD2 aligns across 13 bases. V was clipped by 10 bases and J by 4 bases; unmatched bases: 8. Germline V lookup: CDR1 MNHNS, CDR2 SASEGT. This CDR3 is built from 15 residues. The CDR3 nucleotides read TGTGCCACCCACGGACTAGCGGGAGTCCCAGATACGCAGTATTTT. Protein: CATHGLAGVPDTQYF.

The rearrangement joins TRBV19 to TRBJ2-7, with D maybe TRBD2 (5 bases). Germline V gene data show CDR1 as LNHDA and CDR2 as SQIVND (reference sequence). Trimming took off 5 bases at V and 1 base at J, with 12 bases between the two ends. This CDR3 has 14 residues. The CDR3 here is CASSLGLDSYEQYF. CDR3 bases: TGTGCCAGTAGTCTCGGACTCGATTCCTACGAGCAGTACTTC.